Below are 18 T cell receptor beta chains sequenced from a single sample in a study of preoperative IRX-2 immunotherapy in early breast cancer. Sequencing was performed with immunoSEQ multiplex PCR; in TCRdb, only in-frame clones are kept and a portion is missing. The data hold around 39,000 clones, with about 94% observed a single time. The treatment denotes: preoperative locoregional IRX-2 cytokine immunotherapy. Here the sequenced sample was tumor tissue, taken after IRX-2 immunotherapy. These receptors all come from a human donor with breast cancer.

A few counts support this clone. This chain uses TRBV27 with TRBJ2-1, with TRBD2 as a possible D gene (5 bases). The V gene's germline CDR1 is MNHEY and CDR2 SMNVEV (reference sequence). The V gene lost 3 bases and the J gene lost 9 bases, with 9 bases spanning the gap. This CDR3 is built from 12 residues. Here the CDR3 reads CASSFVGSEQFF. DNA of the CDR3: TGTGCCAGCAGTTTTGTAGGGAGTGAGCAGTTCTTC.

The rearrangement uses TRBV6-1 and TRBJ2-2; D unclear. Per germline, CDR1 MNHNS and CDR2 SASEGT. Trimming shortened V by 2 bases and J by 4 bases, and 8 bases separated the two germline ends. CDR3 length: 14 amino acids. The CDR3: CASSETDGTGELFF. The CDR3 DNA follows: TGTGCCAGCAGTGAAACGGACGGCACCGGGGAGCTGTTTTTT.

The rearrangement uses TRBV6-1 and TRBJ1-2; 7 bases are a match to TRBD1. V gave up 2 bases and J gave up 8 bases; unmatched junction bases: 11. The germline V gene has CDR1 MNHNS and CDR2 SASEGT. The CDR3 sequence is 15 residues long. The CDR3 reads CASSELPGQPHGYTF. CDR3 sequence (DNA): TGTGCCAGCAGTGAACTACCGGGACAGCCCCACGGCTACACCTTC.

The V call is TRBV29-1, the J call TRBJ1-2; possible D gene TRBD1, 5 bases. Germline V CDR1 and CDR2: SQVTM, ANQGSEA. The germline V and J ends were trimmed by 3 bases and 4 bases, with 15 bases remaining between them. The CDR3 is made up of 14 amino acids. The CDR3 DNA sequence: TGCAGCGTTGATCGCTCAGGGTTGGCCTATGGCTACACCTTC. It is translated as CSVDRSGLAYGYTF.

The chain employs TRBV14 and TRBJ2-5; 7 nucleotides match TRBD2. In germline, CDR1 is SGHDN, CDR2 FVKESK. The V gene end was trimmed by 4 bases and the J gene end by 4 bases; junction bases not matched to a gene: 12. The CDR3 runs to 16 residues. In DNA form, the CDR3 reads TGTGCCAGCAGCCGCGGGACGTGGGGCGGGGGAGAGACCCAGTACTTC. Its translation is CASSRGTWGGGETQYF.

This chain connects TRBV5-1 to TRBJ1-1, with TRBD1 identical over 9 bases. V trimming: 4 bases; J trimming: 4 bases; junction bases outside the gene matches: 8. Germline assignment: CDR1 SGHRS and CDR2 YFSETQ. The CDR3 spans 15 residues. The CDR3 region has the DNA TGCGCCAGCAGCCGGGGGGGACAGGGTAGCACTGAAGCTTTCTTT. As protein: CASSRGGQGSTEAFF.

In DNA, the CDR3 is TGTGCCATCTGGGATGAGGCTAGCGGGGGGCTATACACCGGGGAGCTGTTTTTT. This translates into CAIWDEASGGLYTGELFF. The chain uses TRBV10-3 and TRBJ2-2, with 11 bases that match TRBD2. The junction had 14 bases not matched to a gene; V was cut back by 8 bases and J by 3 bases. The CDR3 extends over 18 amino acids. Germline V gene data show CDR1 as ENHRY and CDR2 as SYGVKD.

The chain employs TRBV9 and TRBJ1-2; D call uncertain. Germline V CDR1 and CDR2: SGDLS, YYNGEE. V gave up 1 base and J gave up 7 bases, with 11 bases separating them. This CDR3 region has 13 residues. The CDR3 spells CASSVLGGAGYTF. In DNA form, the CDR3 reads TGTGCCAGCAGCGTATTAGGAGGCGCTGGCTACACCTTC. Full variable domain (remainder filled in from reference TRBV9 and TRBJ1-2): DSGVTQTPKHLITATGQRVTLRCSPRSGDLSVYWYQQSLDQGLQFLIQYYNGEERAKGNILERFSAQQFPDLHSELNLSSLELGDSALYFCASSVLGGAGYTFGSGTRLTVV.

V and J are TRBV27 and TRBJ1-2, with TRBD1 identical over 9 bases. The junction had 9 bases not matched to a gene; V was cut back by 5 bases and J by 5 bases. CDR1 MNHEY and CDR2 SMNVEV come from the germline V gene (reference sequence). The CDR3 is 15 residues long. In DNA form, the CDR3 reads TGTGCCAGCAGTCCGAACAGGGGGCGAGGGTATGGCTACACCTTC. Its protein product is CASSPNRGRGYGYTF.

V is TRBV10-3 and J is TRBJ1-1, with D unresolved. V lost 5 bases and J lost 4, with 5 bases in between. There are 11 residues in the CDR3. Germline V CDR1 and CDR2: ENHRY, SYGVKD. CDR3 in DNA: TGTGCCATCAGTTCGGGCACTGAAGCTTTCTTT. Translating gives CAISSGTEAFF.

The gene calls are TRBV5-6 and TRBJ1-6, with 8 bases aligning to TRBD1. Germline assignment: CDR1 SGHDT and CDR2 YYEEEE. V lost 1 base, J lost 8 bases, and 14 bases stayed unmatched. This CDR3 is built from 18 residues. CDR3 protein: CASSLSYFGTGGDSPLHF. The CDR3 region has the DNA TGTGCCAGCAGCTTGTCCTATTTCGGGACAGGAGGCGATTCACCCCTCCACTTT.

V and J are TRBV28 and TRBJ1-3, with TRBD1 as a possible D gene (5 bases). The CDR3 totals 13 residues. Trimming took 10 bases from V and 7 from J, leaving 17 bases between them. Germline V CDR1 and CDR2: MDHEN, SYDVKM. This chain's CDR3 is CATKAGGYNTIYF. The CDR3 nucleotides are TGTGCCACCAAAGCTGGGGGGTACAACACCATATATTTT. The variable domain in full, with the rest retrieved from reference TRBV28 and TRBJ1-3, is DVKVTQSSRYLVKRTGEKVFLECVQDMDHENMFWYRQDPGLGLRLIYFSYDVKMKEKGDIPEGYSVSREKKERFSLILESASTNQTSMYLCATKAGGYNTIYFGEGSWLTVV.

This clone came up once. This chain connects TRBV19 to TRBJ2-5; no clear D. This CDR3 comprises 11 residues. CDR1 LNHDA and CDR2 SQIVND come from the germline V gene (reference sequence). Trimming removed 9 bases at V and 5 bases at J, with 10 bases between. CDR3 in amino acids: CASTGRETQYF. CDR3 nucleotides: TGTGCCAGCACCGGGCGGGAGACCCAGTACTTC.

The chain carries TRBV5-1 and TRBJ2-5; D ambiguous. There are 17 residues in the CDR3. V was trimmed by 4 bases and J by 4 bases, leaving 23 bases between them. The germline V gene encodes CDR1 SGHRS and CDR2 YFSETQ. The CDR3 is CASSLAPIGESRETQYF. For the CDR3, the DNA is TGCGCCAGCAGCCTGGCCCCCATTGGGGAATCTCGAGAGACCCAGTACTTC.

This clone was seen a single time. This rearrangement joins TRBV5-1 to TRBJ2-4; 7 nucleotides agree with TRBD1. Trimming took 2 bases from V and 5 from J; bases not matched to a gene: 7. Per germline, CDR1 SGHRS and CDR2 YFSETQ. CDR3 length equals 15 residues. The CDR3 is CASSLTPGQQNIQYF. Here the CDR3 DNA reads TGCGCCAGCAGCTTAACACCGGGACAGCAAAACATTCAGTACTTC.

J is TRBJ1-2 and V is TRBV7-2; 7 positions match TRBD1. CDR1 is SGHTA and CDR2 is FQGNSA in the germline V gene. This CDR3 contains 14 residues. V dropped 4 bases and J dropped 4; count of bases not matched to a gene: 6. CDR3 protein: CASSYRQGSYGYTF. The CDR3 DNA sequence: TGTGCCAGCAGCTATCGACAGGGCAGCTATGGCTACACCTTC.

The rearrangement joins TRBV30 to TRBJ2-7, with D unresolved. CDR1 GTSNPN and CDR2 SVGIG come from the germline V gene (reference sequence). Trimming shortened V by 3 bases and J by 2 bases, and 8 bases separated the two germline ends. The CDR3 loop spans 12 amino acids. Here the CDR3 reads CAWSAGPYEQYF. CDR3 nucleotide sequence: TGTGCCTGGAGCGCCGGGCCCTACGAGCAGTACTTC.

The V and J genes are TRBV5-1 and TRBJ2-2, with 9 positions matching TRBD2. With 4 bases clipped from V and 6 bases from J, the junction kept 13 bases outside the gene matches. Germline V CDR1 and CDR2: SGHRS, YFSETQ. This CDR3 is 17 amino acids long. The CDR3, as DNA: TGCGCCAGCAGCCTTCGGGGCGGGGGGGCGATTGCCGGGGAGCTGTTTTTT. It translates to CASSLRGGGAIAGELFF.